Only a few counts were recorded for the clone carrying this T cell receptor (beta chain). This record comes from a study of patients and donors after allogeneic stem cell transplantation. V gave up 11 bases and J gave up 5 bases, with 16 bases separating them. Germline CDR1 SEHNR, CDR2 FQNEAQ (reference sequence). The CDR3 length is 13 residues. TCRdb itself ran the RT-PCR reads through MiXCR, one entry per CDR3 protein. The sample carries approximately 170,000 distinct CDR3 sequences, roughly 22% recorded once. The sequencing input was blood, either unsorted or a sorted T cell fraction (not recorded which). V is TRBV7-9 and J is TRBJ1-3; perhaps TRBD1 as D (5 bases). The clonotype originates from a human donor who was either an allogeneic HSCT recipient or a stem cell or donor lymphocyte infusion donor (not recorded which). It is not recorded whose cells these are; they may come from a transplant donor. CDR3 sequence (DNA): TGTGCCGTAGACGCGGGGCCCCGAAACACCATATATTTT. It codes for CAVDAGPRNTIYF.